A selection of T cell receptor beta chains follows, all from one sample in a study of blood T cell repertoires in COVID-19. Sequencing used immunoSEQ multiplex PCR; TCRdb keeps in-frame clones, though not all of them. The sample has under 200,000 clones; over 80% are singletons. The sequencing input was peripheral blood. The receptors were sampled from an older woman with COVID-19, enrolled during active disease. The CDR3 runs from the conserved cysteine through the conserved F or W. A D gene is named only where the DNA matches it firmly. Clone size is given for some rows only: seen once, a few or many times, or a class if the clone is expanded.

d_gene: .; v_gene: TRBV11-1; abundance: .; j_gene: TRBJ2-3; CDR3aa: CASSLDREVGTDTQYF; CDR3nt: TGTGCCAGCAGCTTAGACAGGGAAGTCGGCACAGATACGCAGTATTTT
d_gene: .; v_gene: TRBV29-1; abundance: .; j_gene: TRBJ2-3; CDR3aa: CSVAPTPITDTQYF; CDR3nt: TGCAGCGTCGCGCCGACACCTATCACAGATACGCAGTATTTT
d_gene: .; v_gene: TRBV18; abundance: .; j_gene: TRBJ2-1; CDR3aa: CASSDTWTVRGDSSYNEQFF; CDR3nt: TGTGCCAGCTCAGACACCTGGACAGTCCGGGGGGATAGCTCCTACAATGAGCAGTTCTTC
d_gene: .; v_gene: TRBV3-1/TRBV3-2; abundance: .; j_gene: TRBJ2-2; CDR3aa: CASSSLPWGVGFTGELFF; CDR3nt: TGTGCCAGCAGCTCCCTCCCTTGGGGGGTTGGATTCACCGGGGAGCTGTTTTTT
d_gene: TRBD1; v_gene: TRBV6-5; abundance: .; j_gene: TRBJ1-1; CDR3aa: CASSYDDRGEGTEAFF; CDR3nt: TGTGCCAGCAGTTACGACGACAGGGGTGAAGGGACTGAAGCTTTCTTT
d_gene: .; v_gene: TRBV12-3/TRBV12-4; abundance: .; j_gene: TRBJ1-1; CDR3aa: CASSRTGTSIIF; CDR3nt: TGTGCCAGCAGTCGAACCGGGACATCAATAATCTTT
d_gene: TRBD2; v_gene: TRBV2; abundance: once; j_gene: TRBJ2-5; CDR3aa: CASSDGTRGTQYF; CDR3nt: TGTGCCAGCAGTGATGGGACTAGAGGGACCCAGTACTTC
d_gene: TRBD2; v_gene: TRBV2; abundance: .; j_gene: TRBJ2-7; CDR3aa: CASIGTSGIVDEQYF; CDR3nt: TGTGCCAGCATCGGGACTAGCGGGATAGTCGACGAGCAGTACTTC
d_gene: .; v_gene: TRBV6-5; abundance: .; j_gene: TRBJ1-2; CDR3aa: CASSRPGTQGYTF; CDR3nt: TGTGCCAGCAGCCGTCCCGGGACTCAAGGCTACACCTTC
d_gene: .; v_gene: TRBV5-6; abundance: .; j_gene: TRBJ1-4; CDR3aa: CASSLARGRSEKLFF; CDR3nt: TGTGCCAGCAGCTTGGCCCGGGGAAGGAGCGAAAAACTGTTTTTT
d_gene: .; v_gene: TRBV5-1; abundance: .; j_gene: TRBJ2-3; CDR3aa: CASSFRTENTDTQYF; CDR3nt: TGCGCCAGCAGCTTTCGGACAGAAAACACAGATACGCAGTATTTT